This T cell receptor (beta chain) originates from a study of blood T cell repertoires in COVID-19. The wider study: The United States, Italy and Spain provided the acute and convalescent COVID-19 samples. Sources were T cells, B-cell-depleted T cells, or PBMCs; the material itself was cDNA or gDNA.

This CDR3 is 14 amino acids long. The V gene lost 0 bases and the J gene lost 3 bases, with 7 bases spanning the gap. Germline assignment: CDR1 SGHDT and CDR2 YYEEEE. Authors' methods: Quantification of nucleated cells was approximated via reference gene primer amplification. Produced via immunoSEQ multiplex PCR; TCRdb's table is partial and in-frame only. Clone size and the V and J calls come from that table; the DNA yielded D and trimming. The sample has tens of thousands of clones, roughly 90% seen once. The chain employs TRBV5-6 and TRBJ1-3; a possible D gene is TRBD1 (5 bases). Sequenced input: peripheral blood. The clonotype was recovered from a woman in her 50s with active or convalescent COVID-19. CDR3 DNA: TGTGCCAGCAGCTTGGGGCAGGGTGGAAACACCATATATTTT. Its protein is CASSLGQGGNTIYF.